Below are 2 T cell receptor beta chains sequenced from a single sample in a study of OX40 agonist ivuxolimab in advanced cancers. Some clones are missing from TCRdb's copy, which holds only in-frame ones; the method was immunoSEQ multiplex PCR. The profile shows 78,000 or so clones, roughly 92% of them singletons. The sequencing used CD4+ or CD8+ T cells sorted from blood, collected in a trial of the OX40 agonist ivuxolimab. The origin of the receptors is an adult with an advanced solid tumor such as melanoma, head and neck, liver or kidney cancer.

The chain combines TRBV7-2 with TRBJ1-2; TRBD1 aligns across 11 bases. CDR1 is SGHTA and CDR2 is FQGNSA in the germline V gene. This CDR3 has 16 amino acids. Germline trimming cut 4 bases from V and 6 bases from J; bases unmatched to any gene: 10. The CDR3 DNA reads as TGTGCCAGCAGCTCGTATACCGGGACAGGGGGTAATGGCTACACCTTC. It specifies CASSSYTGTGGNGYTF.

V usage is TRBV4-3 and J usage is TRBJ1-1; D may be TRBD1 (6 bases). CDR1 and CDR2 from the germline V gene are LGHNA and YSLEER. CDR3 size: 16 residues. V shed 0 bases and J shed 4 bases, with 15 bases lying between them. CDR3 loop: CASSQDAFQGSTEAFF. CDR3 coding DNA: TGCGCCAGCAGCCAAGATGCGTTTCAGGGGAGCACTGAAGCTTTCTTT.